These 28 T cell receptor beta chains were sequenced from one sample in a study of technical replicates of blood from a few donors. Profiled with immunoSEQ multiplex PCR; TCRdb holds only in-frame clones, not every one. Of 55,000 to 75,000 clones in the sample, approximately 92% were seen once. Material for sequencing was T cells isolated from PBMCs. These receptors were collected from a human donor in good health.

This sequence joins TRBV7-3 and TRBJ2-2; TRBD2 agrees at 7 bases. The J segment lost 4 bases and the V segment lost 4 bases, leaving 12 bases of the junction unmatched. The germline V gene encodes CDR1 SGHTA and CDR2 FQGTGA. This CDR3 spans 17 amino acids. As DNA, the CDR3 is TGTGCCAGCAGCTCTAGCCCTGGACTAGTTGGCACCGGGGAGCTGTTTTTT. Its protein product is CASSSSPGLVGTGELFF.

The genes are TRBV7-8 and TRBJ2-3, with D possibly TRBD1 on 5 matching bases. This CDR3 spans 14 amino acids. Per germline, CDR1 SGHVS and CDR2 FQNEAQ. Trimming removed 0 bases at V and 5 bases at J, with 9 bases between. The DNA of the CDR3 is TGTGCCAGCAGCTTAGCTGGGGCGGAAGATACGCAGTATTTT. This encodes CASSLAGAEDTQYF.

This clone occurred a few times. The V gene is TRBV19, the J gene TRBJ1-1; D unclear. The germline V gene has CDR1 LNHDA and CDR2 SQIVND (reference sequence). V was shortened by 1 base and J by 4 bases, with 4 bases between the two germline ends. The CDR3 contains 12 residues. The CDR3 coding sequence is TGTGCCAGTAGTATAGGGCCCACTGAAGCTTTCTTT. Encoded protein: CASSIGPTEAFF. Based on the CDR3 plus reference TRBV19 and TRBJ1-1, the full variable domain is DGGITQSPKYLFRKEGQNVTLSCEQNLNHDAMYWYRQDPGQGLRLIYYSQIVNDFQKGDIAEGYSVSREKKESFPLTVTSAQKNPTAFYLCASSIGPTEAFFGQGTRLTVV.

The genes are TRBV7-9 and TRBJ2-7; no reliable D call. The CDR3 contains 12 residues. The V and J ends lost 0 bases and 6 bases respectively, with 6 bases between them. Germline-derived CDR1 and CDR2 are SEHNR and FQNEAQ (reference sequence). Written as DNA, the CDR3 is TGTGCCAGCAGCTTAGCTAATCTCGAGCAGTACTTC. It encodes CASSLANLEQYF.

This chain connects TRBV27 to TRBJ1-1; 7 bases agree with TRBD1. The CDR3 has 15 amino acids. V trimming: 3 bases; J trimming: 8 bases; junction bases outside the gene matches: 12. Germline CDR1 and CDR2: MNHEY and SMNVEV (reference sequence). CDR3 region: CASSFDTGVGREAFF. In DNA form, the CDR3 reads TGTGCCAGCAGTTTCGATACAGGGGTGGGGCGGGAAGCTTTCTTT.

The chain links TRBV11-2 to TRBJ2-2; D might be TRBD2 (7 bases). Germline assignment: CDR1 SGHAT and CDR2 FQNNGV. V lost 9 bases, J lost 6 bases, and 14 bases lay in between. The CDR3 extends over 13 amino acids. As DNA, the CDR3 is TGTGCCAGTAAGGCGGGGGCCCCCGGGGAGCTGTTTTTT. Translation gives CASKAGAPGELFF.

This sequence joins TRBV28 and TRBJ2-3, with a possible D match to TRBD1 (5 bases). Trimming pared 7 bases from V and 7 bases from J, leaving 18 bases between. The CDR3 totals 14 residues. From germline, CDR1 is MDHEN and CDR2 SYDVKM. In DNA, the CDR3 is TGTGCCAGCAATACGCCGGACAACCCCTATACGCAGTATTTT. The encoded protein is CASNTPDNPYTQYF.

J is TRBJ2-3 and V is TRBV5-1; D is perhaps TRBD2 (6 bases). The CDR3 contains 16 residues. V was cut by 2 bases and J by 4 bases, with 17 bases left in between. CDR1 and CDR2 (germline): SGHRS, YFSETQ. The CDR3 DNA reads TGCGCCAGCAGCTTAAATGGAGGAGGGAACCCAGATACGCAGTATTTT. Amino acids: CASSLNGGGNPDTQYF.

This chain uses TRBV29-1 with TRBJ2-7; a possible D gene is TRBD2 (6 bases). This CDR3 spans 13 amino acids. V shed 5 bases and J shed 1 base, with 12 bases lying between them. CDR1 is SQVTM, CDR2 ANQGSEA, per germline. The CDR3 reads CSVTGTLSYEQYF. In DNA, the CDR3 is TGCAGCGTTACCGGGACTTTGTCCTACGAGCAGTACTTC.

In DNA, the CDR3 is TGTGCCAGCAGCCAAGACAGGGATCTTGGCTACACCTTC. Translated: CASSQDRDLGYTF. The rearrangement links TRBV4-2 to TRBJ1-2; D may be TRBD1 (5 bases). Germline CDR1 reads LGHNA; CDR2 reads YNFKEQ. Trimming left V 0 bases short and J 7 bases short, with 9 bases between. The CDR3 runs 13 residues.

J is TRBJ2-1 and V is TRBV4-1, with a weak D call TRBD1 (5 bases). The CDR3 spans 17 residues. Germline V gene data show CDR1 as MGHRA and CDR2 as YSYEKL. Trimming shortened V by 0 bases and J by 0 bases, and 12 bases separated the two germline ends. DNA of the CDR3: TGCGCCAGCAGCCAAGATCAAGGGGCGAGCTCCTACAATGAGCAGTTCTTC. Translating gives CASSQDQGASSYNEQFF.

This chain connects TRBV19 to TRBJ1-5; no firm D call. Germline CDR1 reads LNHDA; CDR2 reads SQIVND (reference sequence). This CDR3 is 13 amino acids long. V was pared by 4 bases and J by 1 base, with 5 bases between. CDR3 nucleotide sequence: TGTGCCAGTAGTACCCAGAGCAATCAGCCCCAGCATTTT. Amino acids: CASSTQSNQPQHF.

V usage is TRBV13 and J usage is TRBJ2-7; no firm D call. The ends were cut back, 0 bases at V and 3 bases at J, with 6 bases in the middle. CDR3 length: 13 amino acids. CDR1 PRHDT and CDR2 FYEKMQ come from the germline V gene (reference sequence). CDR3: CASSLGRVYEQYF. The CDR3 DNA reads as TGTGCCAGCAGCTTAGGGAGAGTCTACGAGCAGTACTTC.

The V and J genes are TRBV14 and TRBJ1-2; unclear D gene. CDR1 and CDR2 (germline): SGHDN, FVKESK. This CDR3 has 12 residues. V lost 2 bases, J lost 8 bases, and 9 bases lay in between. CDR3 protein: CASSQRSGGYTF. In nucleotides, the CDR3 is TGTGCCAGCAGCCAACGCAGTGGCGGCTACACCTTC. The whole variable domain, remainder taken from reference TRBV14 and TRBJ1-2, is EAGVTQFPSHSVIEKGQTVTLRCDPISGHDNLYWYRRVMGKEIKFLLHFVKESKQDESGMPNNRFLAERTGGTYSTLKVQPAELEDSGVYFCASSQRSGGYTFGSGTRLTVV.

The chain joins TRBV5-4 to TRBJ2-7; D call uncertain. CDR1 and CDR2 from the germline V gene are SGHNT and YYREEE (reference sequence). Trimming took 0 bases from V and 6 from J, leaving 10 bases between them. This CDR3 has 13 amino acids. This CDR3 is CASSLGPIPEQYF. Here the CDR3 DNA reads TGTGCCAGCAGCTTGGGTCCTATACCCGAGCAGTACTTC.

The chain couples TRBV29-1 to TRBJ1-4, with a possible D match to TRBD1 (6 bases). V lost 0 bases, J lost 5 bases, and 13 bases lay in between. The CDR3 consists of 15 residues. Germline CDR1 reads SQVTM; CDR2 reads ANQGSEA. CDR3 protein: CSVEDRYQGNEKLFF. The CDR3 DNA reads as TGCAGCGTTGAAGATAGGTACCAGGGGAATGAAAAACTGTTTTTT.

The CDR3 region is CASSNSRRNTEAFF. CDR3 nucleotide sequence: TGTGCCAGTAGTAATAGTAGGAGGAACACTGAAGCTTTCTTT. This chain connects TRBV19 to TRBJ1-1; the D is unclear. The ends were cut back, 4 bases at V and 1 base at J, with 10 bases in the middle. The CDR3 runs to 14 residues. Germline CDR1 and CDR2: LNHDA and SQIVND (reference sequence). Full variable domain (missing parts from reference TRBV19 and TRBJ1-1): DGGITQSPKYLFRKEGQNVTLSCEQNLNHDAMYWYRQDPGQGLRLIYYSQIVNDFQKGDIAEGYSVSREKKESFPLTVTSAQKNPTAFYLCASSNSRRNTEAFFGQGTRLTVV.

CDR3 in amino acids: CASSSARPTSGESSYEQYF. CDR3 nucleotides: TGTGCCAGCAGCTCGGCCCGCCCGACTAGCGGAGAGAGCTCCTACGAGCAGTACTTC. This rearrangement joins TRBV7-6 to TRBJ2-7; 9 nucleotides line up with TRBD2. V was clipped by 4 bases and J by 0 bases; unmatched bases: 16. This CDR3 comprises 19 residues. Germline CDR1 SGHVS, CDR2 FNYEAQ.

V usage is TRBV19 and J usage is TRBJ2-7; TRBD2 agrees at 9 bases. This CDR3 region has 13 residues. V lost 9 bases, J lost 1 base, and 4 bases stayed unmatched. From germline, CDR1 is LNHDA and CDR2 SQIVND (reference sequence). The CDR3 here is CASSREGSYEQYF. CDR3 DNA: TGTGCCAGCTCGCGGGAGGGATCCTACGAGCAGTACTTC.

This clone was counted between two and nine times. V gene TRBV5-1 combines with J gene TRBJ1-1; 7 bases fit TRBD1. Germline-derived CDR1 and CDR2 are SGHRS and YFSETQ. Trimming took 3 bases from V and 1 from J; bases not matched to a gene: 3. The CDR3 sequence is 14 residues long. Here the CDR3 reads CASSWRQGNTEAFF. The CDR3 coding sequence is TGCGCCAGCAGCTGGAGACAGGGGAACACTGAAGCTTTCTTT.

Points on this clone: At one boundary the junction diverges from the germline segment, which might be a read error. V usage is TRBV27 and J usage is TRBJ2-7, with TRBD1 identical over 9 bases. CDR1 is MNHEY and CDR2 is SMNVEV in the germline V gene (reference sequence). The CDR3 runs to 14 residues. The CDR3 here is CASSLGTGSSEQYF. CDR3 DNA sequence: TGTGCCAGCAGTCTCGGGACAGGGTCCTCCGAGCAGTACTTC.

The genes are TRBV2 and TRBJ2-7; D is uncertain. The CDR3 is 11 amino acids. Germline V gene lookup returns CDR1 SNHLY and CDR2 FYNNEI. V was clipped by 7 bases and J by 4 bases, with 8 bases between them. The CDR3 is CASMAEYEQYF. DNA of the CDR3: TGTGCCAGCATGGCGGAATACGAGCAGTACTTC.

The chain couples TRBV7-9 to TRBJ2-7; weak D call: TRBD1 (6 bases). CDR1 is SEHNR and CDR2 is FQNEAQ in the germline V gene (reference sequence). V was clipped by 1 base and J by 5 bases, with 15 bases between them. This CDR3 has 15 residues. In DNA form, the CDR3 reads TGTGCCAGCAGCTTAGACGGTAACAGGGTAGACGAGCAGTACTTC. It translates to CASSLDGNRVDEQYF.

This sequence joins TRBV11-2 and TRBJ1-1; D gene uncertain. The CDR3 runs 12 residues. The V gene's germline CDR1 is SGHAT and CDR2 FQNNGV. V dropped 5 bases and J dropped 5 bases, with 9 bases sitting between them. DNA of the CDR3: TGTGCCAGCAGCCCACTGAGGACTGAAGCTTTCTTT. This encodes CASSPLRTEAFF.

Here the CDR3 reads CASSQGLGVYNEQFF. The CDR3 DNA is TGCGCCAGCAGCCAAGGGTTGGGAGTCTACAATGAGCAGTTCTTC. The chain links TRBV4-1 to TRBJ2-1; the D gene is possibly TRBD2 (5 bases). V lost 1 base to trimming and J lost 3 bases, with 10 bases between them. Germline loops: CDR1 MGHRA, CDR2 YSYEKL. CDR3 length: 15 amino acids.

The chain couples TRBV6-1 to TRBJ2-3; D is possibly TRBD1 (6 bases). The CDR3 is made up of 16 amino acids. Germline V lookup: CDR1 MNHNS, CDR2 SASEGT. Between the trimmed V and J ends, which lost 4 bases and 1 base, there was a span of 15 bases. CDR3 amino acids: CASSVSDPGGTDTQYF. The CDR3 region has the DNA TGTGCCAGCAGTGTCTCGGACCCAGGGGGCACAGATACGCAGTATTTT.

The chain joins TRBV7-9 to TRBJ2-7, with 11 bases identical to TRBD2. Germline V lookup: CDR1 SEHNR, CDR2 FQNEAQ (reference sequence). V was clipped by 5 bases and J by 4 bases; unmatched bases: 13. The CDR3 loop spans 17 amino acids. DNA of the CDR3: TGTGCCAGCAGCCATGATTCTAGCGGGAGGACCGTATACGAGCAGTACTTC. It codes for CASSHDSSGRTVYEQYF.

The chain links TRBV10-2 to TRBJ2-1, with a tentative D call TRBD1 (5 bases). The CDR3 runs to 11 residues. Trimming removed 3 bases at V and 13 bases at J, with 10 bases between. Germline V lookup: CDR1 WSHSY, CDR2 SAAADI. The CDR3 is CASSDRGGQFF. In DNA form, the CDR3 reads TGCGCCAGCAGTGATAGGGGCGGCCAGTTCTTC.